The clone carrying this TCR beta chain has a count of ten or more. Its antigen remains unknown. These data belong to a study of shared clonotypes between healthy human individuals. Points from the study as a whole: Across subsets, estimated richness was generally greater for naive than for memory populations.

Caucasian adults residing in Nashville, Tennessee made up all the donors. Subsets obtained from CD4+ cells comprised CD45RA+ naive and CD45RA-negative memory cells. There are 12 residues in the CDR3. Germline values: CDR1 SNHLY, CDR2 FYNNEI. Deletions cut 8 bases from V and 6 bases from J, with 10 bases between. This table comes from immunoSEQ multiplex PCR, and its TCRdb copy is limited to in-frame clones, with some not included. There are around 700,000 clones in the sample; around 72% occur only once, and under 2% lies in the top ten. This TCR derives from a woman under 40 in good health. The sample was memory CD4+ T cells sorted from blood. Regarding subset: CD45RA-negative fraction. The genes are TRBV2 and TRBJ2-2; D not certain. The DNA of the CDR3 is TGTGCCAGCGGACCGACTGCCGGGGAGCTGTTTTTT. It yields the protein CASGPTAGELFF.